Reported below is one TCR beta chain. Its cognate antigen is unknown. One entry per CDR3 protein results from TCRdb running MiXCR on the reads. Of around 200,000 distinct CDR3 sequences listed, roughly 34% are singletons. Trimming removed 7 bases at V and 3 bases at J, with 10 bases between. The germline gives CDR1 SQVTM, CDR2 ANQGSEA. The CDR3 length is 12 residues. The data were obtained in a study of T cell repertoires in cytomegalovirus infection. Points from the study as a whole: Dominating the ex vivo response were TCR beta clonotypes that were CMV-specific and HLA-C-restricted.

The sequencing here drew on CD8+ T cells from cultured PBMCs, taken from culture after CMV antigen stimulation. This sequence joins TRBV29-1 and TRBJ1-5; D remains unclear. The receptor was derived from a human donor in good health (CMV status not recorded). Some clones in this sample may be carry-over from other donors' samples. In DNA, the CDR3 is TGCAGCGCCCGAGTGCCCAATCAGCCCCAGCATTTT. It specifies CSARVPNQPQHF.